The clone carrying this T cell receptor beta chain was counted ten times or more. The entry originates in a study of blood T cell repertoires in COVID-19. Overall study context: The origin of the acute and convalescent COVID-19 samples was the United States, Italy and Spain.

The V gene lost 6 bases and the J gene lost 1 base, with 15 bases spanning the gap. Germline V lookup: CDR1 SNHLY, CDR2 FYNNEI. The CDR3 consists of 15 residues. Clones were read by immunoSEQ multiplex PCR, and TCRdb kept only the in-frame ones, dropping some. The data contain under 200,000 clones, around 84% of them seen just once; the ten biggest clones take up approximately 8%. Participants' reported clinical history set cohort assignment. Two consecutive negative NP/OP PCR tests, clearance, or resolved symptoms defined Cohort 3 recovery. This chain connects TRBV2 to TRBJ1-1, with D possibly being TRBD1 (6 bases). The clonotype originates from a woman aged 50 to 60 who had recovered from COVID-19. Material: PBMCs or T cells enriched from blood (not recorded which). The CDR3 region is CASSPQGPANTEAFF. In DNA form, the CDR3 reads TGTGCCAGCAGCCCACAGGGCCCCGCGAACACTGAAGCTTTCTTT.